Listed below are T cell receptor beta chains from one sample, sequenced in a study of tumor-infiltrating lymphocytes in localized non-small cell lung cancer. Using immunoSEQ multiplex PCR, the repertoire was profiled, and TCRdb retains in-frame clones only, with some absent. The table records some 22,000 clones, 69% of them present only once. The sequenced sample was lung tumor tissue. These receptors were obtained from a human donor with non-small cell lung cancer. Each CDR3 is given with its conserved first and last residue. D genes are given only for firm matches. The listing skips clone size in some rows; elsewhere it reads once, few, many or a size class.

size: once
V: TRBV14
J: TRBJ1-4
D: -
CDR3: CASSQDVGGFNEKLFF
DNA: TGTGCCAGCAGCCAAGATGTTGGGGGCTTTAATGAAAAACTGTTTTTT

size: few
V: TRBV14
J: TRBJ2-1
D: -
CDR3: CASADYNEQFF
DNA: TGTGCCAGCGCGGACTACAATGAGCAGTTCTTC

size: -
V: TRBV4-2
J: TRBJ2-7
D: TRBD2
CDR3: CASSRGLAGGEEQYF
DNA: TGTGCCAGCAGTCGGGGACTAGCGGGAGGAGAGGAGCAGTACTTC

size: -
V: TRBV5-6
J: TRBJ2-2
D: TRBD2
CDR3: CASSRAGIIANTGELFF
DNA: TGTGCCAGCAGCCGAGCGGGAATCATCGCGAACACCGGGGAGCTGTTTTTT

size: -
V: TRBV14
J: TRBJ2-3
D: TRBD1
CDR3: CASSQDPRDREYF
DNA: TGTGCCAGCAGCCAAGACCCCCGGGACAGGGAGTATTTT

size: few
V: TRBV5-1
J: TRBJ2-1
D: TRBD1
CDR3: CASSPPGTGVGQFF
DNA: TGCGCCAGCAGCCCTCCCGGGACAGGGGTCGGGCAGTTCTTC

size: -
V: TRBV4-1
J: TRBJ2-2
D: TRBD1
CDR3: CASSQVTGGINTGELFF
DNA: TGCGCCAGCAGCCAAGTTACAGGGGGCATAAACACCGGGGAGCTGTTTTTT

size: many
V: TRBV11-3
J: TRBJ2-2
D: -
CDR3: CASSLVPNGELFF
DNA: TGTGCCAGCAGCTTAGTCCCAAACGGGGAGCTGTTTTTT

size: -
V: TRBV4-3
J: TRBJ2-1
D: TRBD2
CDR3: CASSPGLAEIYNEQFF
DNA: TGCGCCAGCAGCCCCGGACTAGCGGAGATCTACAATGAGCAGTTCTTC

size: -
V: TRBV11-2
J: TRBJ1-4
D: -
CDR3: CASSPPGPRNEKLFF
DNA: TGTGCCAGCAGCCCTCCGGGACCAAGAAATGAAAAACTGTTTTTT

size: -
V: TRBV28
J: TRBJ2-7
D: TRBD1
CDR3: CASSNPPGQGSYEQYF
DNA: TGTGCCAGCAGTAACCCGCCGGGACAGGGATCCTACGAGCAGTACTTC

size: -
V: TRBV10-2
J: TRBJ2-1
D: -
CDR3: CASSPRPRFFDEQFF
DNA: TGCGCCAGCAGTCCGAGACCCAGATTTTTCGATGAGCAGTTCTTC

size: -
V: TRBV4-3
J: TRBJ1-5
D: -
CDR3: CASSQGQFNQPQHF
DNA: TGCGCCAGCAGCCAAGGACAGTTCAATCAGCCCCAGCATTTT

size: -
V: TRBV28
J: TRBJ2-7
D: TRBD2
CDR3: CASSLVAGGPGEQYF
DNA: TGTGCCAGCAGCCTAGTAGCGGGAGGGCCGGGGGAGCAGTACTTC

size: -
V: TRBV13
J: TRBJ2-1
D: TRBD2
CDR3: CASSVGLAGFNEQFF
DNA: TGTGCCAGCAGCGTGGGACTAGCGGGTTTCAATGAGCAGTTCTTC

size: -
V: TRBV11-2
J: TRBJ2-7
D: TRBD2
CDR3: CASNGGGEYEQYF
DNA: TGTGCCAGCAACGGCGGGGGGGAGTACGAGCAGTACTTC

size: few
V: TRBV19
J: TRBJ2-1
D: TRBD2
CDR3: CATATSGRRSSYNEQFF
DNA: TGTGCCACCGCGACTAGCGGGAGGAGGAGCTCCTACAATGAGCAGTTCTTC

size: -
V: TRBV5-1
J: TRBJ2-1
D: TRBD2
CDR3: CASSLDSGRANEQFF
DNA: TGCGCCAGCAGCTTGGATAGCGGGAGGGCGAATGAGCAGTTCTTC

size: -
V: TRBV5-4
J: TRBJ2-1
D: TRBD2
CDR3: CASSLAPIAGVNNEQFF
DNA: TGTGCCAGCAGCTTGGCTCCAATAGCGGGAGTAAACAATGAGCAGTTCTTC

size: -
V: TRBV7-2
J: TRBJ2-7
D: -
CDR3: CASSSHVRVGYEQYF
DNA: TGTGCCAGCAGCTCCCACGTTAGGGTAGGGTACGAGCAGTACTTC

size: few
V: TRBV4-2
J: TRBJ2-2
D: TRBD1
CDR3: CASSLAGTGVGELFF
DNA: TGTGCCAGCAGCTTAGCCGGGACAGGGGTCGGGGAGCTGTTTTTT

size: -
V: TRBV14
J: TRBJ2-7
D: -
CDR3: CASSQDPLPPSYEQYF
DNA: TGTGCCAGCAGCCAAGATCCCCTACCACCCTCCTACGAGCAGTACTTC

size: medium-sized
V: TRBV19
J: TRBJ2-1
D: -
CDR3: CASRIGWESDEQFF
DNA: TGTGCCAGTAGGATAGGATGGGAGTCCGATGAGCAGTTCTTC

size: few
V: TRBV19
J: TRBJ1-3
D: -
CDR3: CASLAAGKGNTIYF
DNA: TGTGCCAGTCTCGCGGCAGGGAAGGGAAACACCATATATTTT

size: -
V: TRBV2
J: TRBJ2-5
D: -
CDR3: CASGGELGRETQYF
DNA: TGTGCCAGCGGTGGTGAATTAGGGCGAGAGACCCAGTACTTC

size: -
V: TRBV7-9
J: TRBJ2-2
D: -
CDR3: CASSQDSGTSTGELFF
DNA: TGTGCCAGCAGCCAAGACTCCGGGACATCAACCGGGGAGCTGTTTTTT

size: -
V: TRBV30
J: TRBJ2-2
D: TRBD2
CDR3: CAWSRDYERGELFF
DNA: TGTGCCTGGAGTAGGGACTACGAGCGCGGGGAGCTGTTTTTT

size: -
V: TRBV18
J: TRBJ2-7
D: -
CDR3: CASRRDSDSYEQYF
DNA: TGTGCCAGCCGTCGGGACTCGGACTCCTACGAGCAGTACTTC

size: -
V: TRBV5-4
J: TRBJ2-7
D: TRBD1
CDR3: CASSTGQGSSYEQYF
DNA: TGTGCCAGCAGCACCGGACAGGGGAGCTCCTACGAGCAGTACTTC

size: -
V: TRBV5-6
J: TRBJ1-1
D: TRBD1
CDR3: CASSFGQGRGWAFF
DNA: TGTGCCAGCAGCTTCGGACAGGGAAGGGGATGGGCTTTCTTT

size: -
V: TRBV5-8
J: TRBJ2-1
D: -
CDR3: CASSLGQRIPSEQFF
DNA: TGTGCCAGCAGCTTGGGACAGCGCATTCCCAGTGAGCAGTTCTTC

size: -
V: TRBV15
J: TRBJ2-7
D: -
CDR3: CATSFLRGSSYEQYF
DNA: TGTGCCACCAGCTTTCTCCGAGGGAGTTCCTACGAGCAGTACTTC

size: -
V: TRBV7-3
J: TRBJ2-2
D: TRBD2
CDR3: CASSSRGGDTGELFF
DNA: TGTGCCAGCAGCTCCCGGGGGGGGGACACCGGGGAGCTGTTTTTT

size: -
V: TRBV9
J: TRBJ1-1
D: TRBD1
CDR3: CASSPGGLGLNTEAFF
DNA: TGTGCCAGCAGCCCAGGGGGGCTCGGTCTGAACACTGAAGCTTTCTTT

size: -
V: TRBV7-3
J: TRBJ1-1
D: -
CDR3: CASSFPTVNTEAFF
DNA: TGTGCCAGCAGCTTCCCGACAGTGAACACTGAAGCTTTCTTT